The 23 T cell receptor beta chains presented below share a single source sample, sequenced in a study of monozygotic twins with inflammatory bowel disease (dated by TCRdb to the late 2010s). The library came from 5' RACE. TCRdb shows the sequencer as Illumina HiSeq 2500. The reads were reprocessed in TCRdb, with one entry per CDR3 protein sequence and no accompanying DNA. The sample table includes 440,000 or so distinct CDR3 sequences. The leading ten clones occupy roughly 2.5% of the sample. Sequenced material: blood. These receptors were taken from a human donor with ulcerative colitis or Crohn's disease, or a healthy co-twin of an affected twin (not recorded which).

The gene calls are TRBV27 and TRBJ2-7; lacking DNA, the TRBD1 call made by TCRdb goes unchecked. This CDR3 is built from 16 residues. Germline CDR1 reads MNHEY; CDR2 reads SMNVEV (reference sequence). CDR3 region: CASSLAYRENSYEQYF.

The chain employs TRBV11-2 and TRBJ2-2; the D gene TCRdb calls, TRBD1, cannot be checked with no DNA. This CDR3 spans 15 amino acids. The germline V gene encodes CDR1 SGHAT and CDR2 FQNNGV. This CDR3 reads CASSLDPPRGGELFF.

The genes are TRBV29-1 and TRBJ1-5; TCRdb picks TRBD1, but there is no DNA to check that call. Germline CDR1 and CDR2: SQVTM and ANQGSEA. The CDR3 runs to 16 residues. CDR3 sequence: CSATTGGGLGNQPQHF.

The rearrangement links TRBV6-2 or TRBV6-3 to TRBJ1-6. The CDR3 totals 18 residues. Germline CDR1 is MNHEY and CDR2 is SVGEGT. The CDR3 here is CASTSGGARRLYNSPLHF.

The J gene is TRBJ1-6, the V gene TRBV6-5; the D gene TCRdb calls, TRBD1, cannot be checked with no DNA. This CDR3 region has 15 residues. The V gene's germline CDR1 is MNHEY and CDR2 SVGAGI. The CDR3 reads CASSYSGGNNSPLHF.

The genes are TRBV7-9 and TRBJ2-3; TCRdb gives TRBD2 as the D gene, but with no DNA this cannot be confirmed. From germline, CDR1 is SEHNR and CDR2 FQNEAQ (reference sequence). CDR3 length equals 16 residues. CDR3: CASSLNPGLAGNTQYF.

The rearrangement links TRBV15 to TRBJ2-7; TCRdb calls TRBD1, which cannot be checked without DNA. The V gene's germline CDR1 is LNHNV and CDR2 YYDKDF (reference sequence). The CDR3 covers 14 residues. The CDR3 spells CATSLRGLWNEQYF.

CDR3 amino acids: CASSVIVAYEQYF. The chain recombines TRBV9 with TRBJ2-7; TCRdb calls TRBD2, which cannot be checked without DNA. From germline, CDR1 is SGDLS and CDR2 YYNGEE. This CDR3 has 13 residues.

The chain joins TRBV18 to TRBJ2-7; TCRdb lists TRBD1, though no DNA is available to test this call. The germline CDR1 and CDR2 sequences are KGHSH and LQKENI. There are 16 residues in the CDR3. CDR3 residues: CASSLKSGTGSYEQYF.

This chain uses TRBV15 with TRBJ2-1; the TCRdb call, TRBD1, lacks DNA for checking. The CDR3 loop spans 17 amino acids. Germline V lookup: CDR1 LNHNV, CDR2 YYDKDF (reference sequence). This CDR3 reads CATSRGLGRGGYNEQFF.

This sequence joins TRBV29-1 and TRBJ1-3. Germline V gene lookup returns CDR1 SQVTM and CDR2 ANQGSEA. This CDR3 region has 11 residues. CDR3 sequence: CSVRAGNTIYF.

The V call is TRBV25-1, the J call TRBJ1-2. Germline V gene data show CDR1 as MGHDK and CDR2 as SYGVNS. This CDR3 contains 13 residues. CDR3 region: CASNEFGNYGYTF.

The CDR3 loop is CASSDRGPTGELFF. V and J are TRBV12-3 or TRBV12-4 and TRBJ2-2; TCRdb's assignment of TRBD1 cannot be checked, as there is no DNA. This CDR3 comprises 14 residues.

The CDR3 sequence is CASSLDSQGGYEQYF. V gene TRBV7-2 combines with J gene TRBJ2-7; TCRdb's D gene call, TRBD2, goes unchecked for lack of DNA. Looked up from germline, CDR1 is SGHTA and CDR2 is FQGNSA. The CDR3 length is 15 residues.

The V gene is TRBV5-1, the J gene TRBJ1-1; checking the TCRdb D call of TRBD1 is not possible without DNA. CDR1 SGHRS and CDR2 YFSETQ come from the germline V gene. The CDR3 runs to 15 residues. The CDR3 sequence: CASSLRTGAVTEAFF.

The chain carries TRBV23-1 and TRBJ2-7; TCRdb selects TRBD2, and the lack of DNA leaves this call unchecked. TRBV23-1 carries the ORF label, with uncertain function. The length of the CDR3 is 14 residues. The CDR3 is CASIGTSGSYEQYF.

This chain links TRBV5-4 with TRBJ2-1. Germline values: CDR1 SGHNT, CDR2 YYREEE (reference sequence). The CDR3 contains 12 residues. CDR3 residues: CASSHQYNEQFF. Full variable domain (missing parts from reference TRBV5-4 and TRBJ2-1): ETGVTQSPTHLIKTRGQQVTLRCSSQSGHNTVSWYQQALGQGPQFIFQYYREEENGRGNFPPRFSGLQFPNYSSELNVNALELDDSALYLCASSHQYNEQFFGPGTRLTVL.

J is TRBJ1-2 and V is TRBV7-6; TCRdb designates TRBD1, a call that cannot be tested without DNA. The germline CDR1 and CDR2 sequences are SGHVS and FNYEAQ. The CDR3 runs 15 residues. CDR3: CASSLGTGGDYGYTF. The full variable domain, in which reference TRBV7-6 and TRBJ1-2 provide the parts outside the CDR3, is GAGVSQSPRYKVTKRGQDVALRCDPISGHVSLYWYRQALGQGPEFLTYFNYEAQQDKSGLPNDRFSAERPEGSISTLTIQRTEQRDSAMYRCASSLGTGGDYGYTFGSGTRLTVV.

The V and J genes are TRBV27 and TRBJ2-3; the D call of TRBD2 rests on TCRdb alone, since no DNA is present to check it. Germline V lookup: CDR1 MNHEY, CDR2 SMNVEV (reference sequence). The CDR3 is made up of 11 amino acids. This CDR3 is CANEAAGEEYF.

The J gene is TRBJ2-7, the V gene TRBV5-1; TCRdb gives TRBD2 as the D gene, but with no DNA this cannot be confirmed. Germline CDR1 is SGHRS and CDR2 is YFSETQ. The CDR3 totals 15 residues. CDR3 amino acids: CASSTGLAGTYEQYF. The full variable domain, completed using reference TRBV5-1 and TRBJ2-7, is KAGVTQTPRYLIKTRGQQVTLSCSPISGHRSVSWYQQTPGQGLQFLFEYFSETQRNKGNFPGRFSGRQFSNSRSEMNVSTLELGDSALYLCASSTGLAGTYEQYFGPGTRLTVT.

This rearrangement joins TRBV30 to TRBJ2-3. The CDR3 totals 13 residues. Germline assignment: CDR1 GTSNPN and CDR2 SVGIG (reference sequence). CDR3 region: CAWSVQGTDTQYF.

The V and J genes are TRBV21-1 and TRBJ2-7. TRBV21-1 is tagged as a pseudogene. This CDR3 region has 15 residues. The CDR3 region is CASIKGGANPYEQYF.

The V and J genes are TRBV5-1 and TRBJ2-3; TCRdb outputs TRBD1, but without DNA this stays unchecked. CDR1 SGHRS and CDR2 YFSETQ come from the germline V gene. The CDR3 sequence is 15 residues long. CDR3 protein: CASSLGTGNTDTQYF. The variable domain in full, completed from reference TRBV5-1 and TRBJ2-3, reads KAGVTQTPRYLIKTRGQQVTLSCSPISGHRSVSWYQQTPGQGLQFLFEYFSETQRNKGNFPGRFSGRQFSNSRSEMNVSTLELGDSALYLCASSLGTGNTDTQYFGPGTRLTVL.